The 15 T cell receptor beta chains reported below all come from one sample, sequenced in a study of blood T cells in healthy people across ages. The second PCR ran 7 to 11 cycles with a sample-barcoded 5' primer and J-beta primers. TCRdb reanalysed the 5' RACE reads using MiXCR and keeps one entry per CDR3 protein. The sample includes hundreds of thousands of distinct CDR3 sequences, around half seen only once; the top ten take 25% to 35%. The sample was blood. The receptors derive from a woman aged 55 to 70 in good health.

The V and J genes are TRBV20-1 and TRBJ2-4, with TRBD2 matching over 8 bases. With the DNA end fitting TRBJ2-5 better, the J assignment may be wrong. The length of the CDR3 is 16 residues. CDR1 is DFQATT, CDR2 SNEGSKA, per germline (reference sequence). The CDR3 spells CSASRRGSGVRETQYF. Here the CDR3 DNA reads TGCAGTGCTAGTCGGCGGGGTAGCGGGGTAAGGGAGACCCAGTACTTC.

This chain uses TRBV7-2 with TRBJ2-7, with D possibly TRBD2 on 6 matching bases. Germline CDR1 and CDR2: SGHTA and FQGNSA. This CDR3 contains 14 residues. Deletions cut 0 bases from V and 6 bases from J, with 12 bases between. For the CDR3, the DNA is TGTGCCAGCAGCTTAGCTCGGGGGACGGGCGAGCAGTACTTC. The encoded protein is CASSLARGTGEQYF.

The chain couples TRBV7-2 to TRBJ1-5; D is unclear. Germline loops: CDR1 SGHTA, CDR2 FQGNSA. CDR3 length: 14 residues. V lost 5 bases to trimming and J lost 4 bases, with 12 bases between them. As DNA, the CDR3 is TGTGCCAGCAGCGCCTCACCAGTTAATCAGCCCCAGCATTTT. This sequence encodes CASSASPVNQPQHF. Combining the CDR3 with reference TRBV7-2 and TRBJ1-5 gives the whole variable domain GAGVSQSPSNKVTEKGKDVELRCDPISGHTALYWYRQSLGQGLEFLIYFQGNSAPDKSGLPSDRFSAERTGGSVSTLTIQRTQQEDSAVYLCASSASPVNQPQHFGDGTRLSIL.

The chain joins TRBV20-1 to TRBJ1-2; D unresolved. The CDR3 has 12 amino acids. The germline V gene has CDR1 DFQATT and CDR2 SNEGSKA (reference sequence). Trimming stripped 0 bases from V and 5 bases from J, with 7 bases between. The CDR3 nucleotides read TGCAGTGCTAGAGATCCAGAATATGGCTACACCTTC. Translated: CSARDPEYGYTF.

This clonotype appeared a few times. The CDR3 spells CASSPDPAGNEQFF. CDR3 nucleotide sequence: TGCGCCAGCAGCCCCGACCCGGCGGGGAATGAGCAGTTCTTC. This chain joins TRBV5-1 and TRBJ2-1; a possible D gene is TRBD2 (6 bases). Trimming left V 4 bases short and J 7 bases short, with 15 bases between. Looked up from germline, CDR1 is SGHRS and CDR2 is YFSETQ. The CDR3 is 14 amino acids.

The J gene is TRBJ1-5, the V gene TRBV4-2; tentatively, D is TRBD1 (6 bases). Germline-derived CDR1 and CDR2 are LGHNA and YNFKEQ. V gave up 2 bases and J gave up 7 bases, with 18 bases separating them. The CDR3 sequence is 16 residues long. The CDR3 nucleotides are TGTGCCAGCAGCCAAATAATCAGCAAGGGGGAACAGCCCCAGCATTTT. This encodes CASSQIISKGEQPQHF.

This clonotype was counted a few times. The genes are TRBV12-3 or TRBV12-4 and TRBJ2-7; D may correspond to TRBD1 or TRBD2 (7 bases each). The CDR3 has 16 residues. Trimming removed 1 base from V and 2 bases from J, with 15 bases in between. The CDR3 DNA reads as TGTGCCAGCAGTTTAGGGGGAGGGGGCCTTCCCTACGAGCAGTACTTC. Residues: CASSLGGGGLPYEQYF.

With respect to this clonotype: This may be a read error: a much more frequent sequence differs by one nucleotide. The chain is built from TRBV28 and TRBJ1-2, with D perhaps matching TRBD1 (6 bases). Germline assignment: CDR1 MDHEN and CDR2 SYDVKM. This CDR3 spans 16 amino acids. The V end lost 1 base, the J end lost 7 bases, and 19 bases lay between the germline ends. The CDR3 nucleotides read TGTGCCAGCAGTTTATTCTTGACGGCGGGGGGCTCTGGCTACACCTTC. Translation gives CASSLFLTAGGSGYTF.

V and J are TRBV24-1 and TRBJ2-5, with a possible D match to TRBD1 (5 bases). Germline V gene sequence: CDR1 KGHDR, CDR2 SFDVKD. V dropped 9 bases and J dropped 5 bases, with 21 bases sitting between them. This CDR3 is 15 amino acids long. The CDR3 loop is CATQGQLGSQETQYF. Here the CDR3 DNA reads TGTGCCACCCAGGGCCAGTTAGGCTCCCAGGAGACCCAGTACTTC.

CDR3 sequence: CASSATRTGTDTQYF. In DNA form, the CDR3 reads TGTGCCAGCAGCGCTACCCGGACGGGAACAGATACGCAGTATTTT. The chain couples TRBV7-9 to TRBJ2-3; possible D gene TRBD2, 5 bases. From germline, CDR1 is SEHNR and CDR2 FQNEAQ (reference sequence). The CDR3 length is 15 residues. V shed 5 bases and J shed 3 bases, with 15 bases lying between them.

The chain has TRBV10-3 and TRBJ2-3; D unclear. There are 15 residues in the CDR3. CDR1 is ENHRY, CDR2 SYGVKD, per germline. V was shortened by 3 bases and J by 1 base, with 11 bases between the two germline ends. CDR3 residues: CAISDRQARTDTQYF. CDR3 coding DNA: TGTGCCATCAGTGATAGGCAGGCGCGCACAGATACGCAGTATTTT.

This chain uses TRBV20-1 with TRBJ2-1; D unclear. With 0 bases removed from V and 0 bases from J, the gap between germline ends came to 9 bases. The germline gives CDR1 DFQATT, CDR2 SNEGSKA (reference sequence). The CDR3 has 15 amino acids. The CDR3 sequence is CSARDLTFSYNEQFF. CDR3 sequence (DNA): TGCAGTGCTAGAGATCTTACATTCTCCTACAATGAGCAGTTCTTC.

Only one count was recorded for this clonotype. A read error is possible here, since a much larger clone lies one base away. This CDR3 reads CASSLQAGNSPPHF. CDR3 DNA sequence: TGTGCCAGCAGTTTACAGGCCGGAAATTCACCCCCCCACTTT. V gene TRBV12-3 or TRBV12-4 combines with J gene TRBJ1-6, with D uncertain. The CDR3 runs to 14 residues.

This clonotype was found a few times. The genes are TRBV29-1 and TRBJ2-1, with 7 positions matching TRBD1. Germline CDR1 is SQVTM and CDR2 is ANQGSEA. Trimming took 6 bases from V and 6 from J; bases not matched to a gene: 8. The CDR3 is made up of 13 amino acids. The CDR3 nucleotides are TGCAGCGTCGGCCGACAGGGCCCCAATGAGCAGTTCTTC. This translates into CSVGRQGPNEQFF.

The chain joins TRBV11-2 to TRBJ2-5, with TRBD1 matching 7 bases. CDR3 length equals 16 residues. The V gene's germline CDR1 is SGHAT and CDR2 FQNNGV. The V segment lost 4 bases and the J segment 11 bases; nucleotides outside the gene matches: 19. The CDR3 spells CASSSTRQGLGNEQYF. The CDR3 region has the DNA TGTGCCAGCAGCTCCACTCGACAGGGATTAGGGAATGAGCAGTACTTC.